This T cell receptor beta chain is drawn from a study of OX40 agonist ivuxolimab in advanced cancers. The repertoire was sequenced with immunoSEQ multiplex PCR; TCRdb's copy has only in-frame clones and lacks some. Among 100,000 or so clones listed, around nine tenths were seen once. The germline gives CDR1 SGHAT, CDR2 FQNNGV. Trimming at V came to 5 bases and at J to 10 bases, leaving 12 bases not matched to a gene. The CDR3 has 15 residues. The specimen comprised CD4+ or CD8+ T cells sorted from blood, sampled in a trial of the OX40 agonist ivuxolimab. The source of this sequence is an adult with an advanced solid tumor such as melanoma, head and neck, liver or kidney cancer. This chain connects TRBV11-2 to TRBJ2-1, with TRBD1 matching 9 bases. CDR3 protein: CASSPPWTGAGEQFF. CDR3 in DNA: TGTGCCAGCAGCCCCCCCTGGACAGGGGCCGGGGAGCAGTTCTTC.